Listed below are T cell receptor beta chains from one sample, sequenced in a study of cytomegalovirus exposure and HLA in healthy donors. Sequenced by immunoSEQ multiplex PCR; TCRdb stores in-frame clones only, minus some. The sample contains approximately 180,000 clones, 85% to 90% of which appear only once. Sequencing input: PBMCs. These receptors all come from a woman younger than 30 in good health and CMV-seronegative. CDR3s include the opening cysteine and the closing phenylalanine or tryptophan. D genes are given only for firm matches. Only part of the rows carry a size: once, few, many, or a class if the clone is expanded.

TRBD1	.	TRBV4-1	TRBJ1-2	CASSQRTGTLYGYTF	TGCGCCAGCAGCCAACGGACAGGGACCCTCTATGGCTACACCTTC
TRBD1	.	TRBV28	TRBJ2-3	CASSTGGKLADTQYF	TGTGCCAGCAGCACAGGGGGCAAATTGGCAGATACGCAGTATTTT
TRBD2	few	TRBV5-6	TRBJ2-7	CASSLGVLAGEGGVEQYF	TGTGCCAGCAGCTTGGGGGTTCTAGCGGGAGAAGGGGGCGTCGAGCAGTACTTC
TRBD1	.	TRBV19	TRBJ2-5	CASSRAGTGQETQYF	TGTGCCAGTAGTAGGGCCGGGACAGGGCAAGAGACCCAGTACTTC
.	.	TRBV6-5	TRBJ1-1	CASSERTVNTEAFF	TGTGCCAGCAGTGAACGAACAGTGAACACTGAAGCTTTCTTT
TRBD2	.	TRBV11-1	TRBJ2-5	CASSLAGTTKETQYF	TGTGCCAGCAGCTTAGCCGGGACTACGAAAGAGACCCAGTACTTC
.	.	TRBV7-9	TRBJ2-3	CASSSSTRSDTQYF	TGTGCCAGCAGCTCTAGCACCCGCTCAGATACGCAGTATTTT
.	.	TRBV6-4	TRBJ1-2	CASSPQGKGGYTF	TGTGCCAGCAGTCCTCAGGGGAAGGGTGGCTACACCTTC
TRBD1	.	TRBV25-1	TRBJ2-3	CASSTLGQGENTQYF	TGTGCCAGCAGTACATTGGGACAGGGGGAAAATACGCAGTATTTT
.	.	TRBV5-6	TRBJ2-3	CASSLRLSGSTDTQYF	TGTGCCAGCAGCCTCCGACTGAGCGGGAGCACAGATACGCAGTATTTT
TRBD1	.	TRBV4-1	TRBJ1-2	CASSQVGTGRDYGYTF	TGCGCCAGCAGCCAAGTCGGGACAGGGCGGGACTATGGCTACACCTTC
TRBD1	.	TRBV4-1	TRBJ1-6	CASSPRQGLDSPLHF	TGCGCCAGCAGCCCCCGACAGGGATTAGATTCACCCCTCCACTTT
.	.	TRBV19	TRBJ2-1	CASSWSAGNLMNEQFF	TGTGCCAGTAGTTGGAGTGCGGGGAATTTAATGAATGAGCAGTTCTTC
TRBD2	.	TRBV30	TRBJ2-5	CASLKGTSGRVLGETQYF	TGTGCCTCACTCAAGGGAACTAGCGGGAGGGTTTTGGGAGAGACCCAGTACTTC
TRBD1	.	TRBV19	TRBJ1-2	CASGRDRVHYGYTF	TGTGCCAGTGGCCGGGACAGGGTTCACTATGGCTACACCTTC
.	.	TRBV2	TRBJ2-2	CASSERHPGGGELFF	TGTGCCAGCAGTGAAAGGCATCCCGGGGGCGGGGAGCTGTTTTTT
TRBD1	.	TRBV7-9	TRBJ1-2	CASSPGTGNGYTF	TGTGCCAGCAGCCCCGGGACAGGGAACGGCTACACCTTC
.	once	TRBV28	TRBJ2-7	CASSLGQSYEQYF	TGTGCCAGCAGTTTAGGACAGTCCTACGAGCAGTACTTC
.	.	TRBV6-5	TRBJ1-1	CASRYIWSDTEAFF	TGTGCCAGCAGGTATATCTGGAGCGACACTGAAGCTTTCTTT
.	.	TRBV21-1	TRBJ2-1	CASSGGPQTGRFFNEQFF	TGTGCCAGCAGCGGAGGACCCCAAACAGGGCGGTTTTTCAATGAGCAGTTCTTC
.	.	TRBV28	TRBJ2-1	CASSQLGRHNEQFF	TGTGCCAGCAGTCAACTGGGCAGACACAATGAGCAGTTCTTC
TRBD1	once	TRBV2	TRBJ2-3	CASSTSTGGSTDTQYF	TGTGCCAGCAGTACCTCGACAGGGGGGAGCACAGATACGCAGTATTTT
TRBD2	.	TRBV30	TRBJ2-3	CAWSHSLAGGPDTQYF	TGTGCCTGGAGCCATTCACTAGCGGGGGGGCCGGATACGCAGTATTTT
TRBD2	.	TRBV5-6	TRBJ2-5	CASSQLAGAKTQYF	TGTGCCAGCAGCCAGCTAGCGGGAGCGAAGACCCAGTACTTC
TRBD1	.	TRBV29-1	TRBJ1-2	CSVENRGGYTF	TGCAGCGTTGAAAACAGGGGTGGCTACACCTTC
.	.	TRBV11-3	TRBJ2-1	CASSLFRRAQRNEQFF	TGTGCCAGCAGCTTATTTAGGAGGGCCCAGCGTAATGAGCAGTTCTTC
.	.	TRBV7-2	TRBJ2-3	CASSLAPLPSDTQYF	TGTGCCAGCAGCTTAGCGCCCCTCCCAAGCGATACGCAGTATTTT
.	once	TRBV13	TRBJ2-3	CASSLVWGVSTDTQYF	TGTGCCAGCAGCTTAGTGTGGGGCGTTAGCACAGATACGCAGTATTTT
.	.	TRBV5-1	TRBJ2-7	CASSPGQRYEQYF	TGCGCCAGCAGCCCAGGACAGAGATACGAGCAGTACTTC
.	.	TRBV7-2	TRBJ1-4	CASSPRRTTGEKLFF	TGTGCCAGCAGCCCCCGGCGGACGACGGGGGAAAAACTGTTTTTT
.	.	TRBV9	TRBJ1-4	CASSPRGAPATNEKLFF	TGTGCCAGCAGCCCCAGGGGAGCCCCCGCAACTAATGAAAAACTGTTTTTT
.	.	TRBV13	TRBJ2-1	CTSSFGTRLYNEQFF	TGTACCAGCAGCTTCGGGACACGATTATACAATGAGCAGTTCTTC
.	.	TRBV6-6	TRBJ2-5	CASSYSRETQYF	TGTGCCAGCAGTTACTCTCGGGAGACCCAGTACTTC
.	once	TRBV18	TRBJ2-7	CASSPRNSYEQYF	TGTGCCAGCTCACCACGCAACAGCTACGAGCAGTACTTC
TRBD1	.	TRBV7-9	TRBJ2-1	CASSLVSQGLRFSFF	TGTGCCAGCAGCTTAGTTTCACAGGGGCTCCGCTTCAGCTTCTTC
.	.	TRBV6-5	TRBJ1-1	CASSYSTGKNTEAFF	TGTGCCAGCAGTTACTCGACAGGAAAAAACACTGAAGCTTTCTTT
.	.	TRBV27	TRBJ1-1	CASSSSVTTEAFF	TGTGCCAGCAGTTCCAGCGTGACCACTGAAGCTTTCTTT
TRBD1	.	TRBV28	TRBJ1-5	CASSLYGQGAPGQPQHF	TGTGCCAGCAGTTTATATGGACAGGGGGCCCCGGGTCAGCCCCAGCATTTT
TRBD1	.	TRBV6-5	TRBJ2-5	CASSSPGQGGETQYF	TGTGCCAGCAGTTCACCGGGACAGGGTGGAGAGACCCAGTACTTC